This T cell receptor beta chain was sequenced for a study of blood T cells in healthy people across ages (dated by TCRdb to 2013 to 2016). Study-level background: In model experiments, roughly one uniquely barcoded TCR beta cDNA molecule per two T cells was captured by template switching. Two additional independent replicas of 1 million unique cDNA reads from the same blood draw were analyzed for two donors (one aged 18 to 30 and one aged 80 or older). To track age-related changes in TCR beta repertoire diversity, the study relied on deep sequencing normalized with unique cDNA molecular identifiers. Donors were grouped into four age groups: young (average roughly 15 years), middle-aged (39), aged (approximately 67) and long-lived (roughly 80). Beyond this particular receptor, the publication reports: Because the CMV infection status of the donors was unknown, age-related changes in expanded clonotypes may potentially have been confounded. Compared with the aged group, the long-lived group had more naive CD4+ T cells, fewer expanded clones and increased TCR diversity, suggesting age selection. Bulk unsorted PBMC profiling prevented conclusive comparison of naive and antigen-experienced compartments. Observed TCR beta diversity correlated strongly with the percentage of naive T cells measured by flow cytometry. Estimates of total diversity based on one million sequenced T cells were regarded as lower bounds and as underestimates. As age increased, observed TCR beta diversity per million T cells dropped in a roughly linear way, and a significant reduction was already evident by age 40.

The germline V gene gives CDR1 as SGHRS and CDR2 as YFSETQ. V is shortened by 7 bases, J by 4 bases, and the region joining them spans 14 bases. The CDR3 spans 14 residues, from the cysteine through the phenylalanine. The CDR3 DNA has 42 bases and is translated from base 1. Worth noting for this clonotype: Its antigen is not yet known. There are no base qualities to consult, and no much larger clone falls within one base.

The roughly 39 donors, aged about 6 to 90 years, were systemically healthy Caucasian individuals from Russia. Each donor gave about 9.2 milliliters of peripheral blood, drawn into EDTA-treated Vacutainer tubes. PBMCs were isolated by Ficoll-Paque density-gradient centrifugation, with at least 6 million obtained per sample. Trizol reagent was used to extract total RNA from the PBMCs, yielding at least 6 micrograms per sample. For every donor, flow cytometry on a PBMC aliquot measured the percentage of naive CD45RAhigh/CD27high T cells. The library was produced with 5' RACE. The sequencing machine was an Illumina HiSeq 2500. A second PCR of 7 to 11 cycles was performed with a sample-barcoded 5' primer and a J-beta primer mix. A unique molecular identifier was introduced onto each TCR beta cDNA molecule by a template-switch 5' adaptor carrying 12 random nucleotides. Each sample yielded at least 3 million CDR3-containing paired-end reads. First-strand cDNA synthesis was performed from all RNA using the Mint cDNA synthesis kit, with priming by a TRBC-specific oligonucleotide. Following uracil-DNA glycosylase treatment, all cDNA underwent a first 18-cycle PCR with the universal primers M1SS and BC2_uni_R. The study's processing was this. For normalization, 1 million high-quality reads were randomly selected from each sample, with every read carrying a distinct molecular identifier. Instead of being binned into consensus sequences, reads that shared molecular identifiers were thrown out. MiTCR, set to a Q25 quality threshold and the strictest error-elimination algorithm, was used for CDR3 identification, clonotype clustering and error correction. A nonparametric unseen species model with Euler transformation was used to estimate lower-bound total TCR beta diversity. TCRdb passed the public sequencing reads through fastp at Q25 and MiXCR, retaining productive beta sequences. For every CDR3 protein sequence, its rows merge into one entry that carries the most common genes and DNA. The V and J calls were not made by the authors but by TCRdb's processing. The sample table holds 700,000 to 900,000 distinct CDR3 sequences, of which 25% to 30% were seen once. 3% of the sample belongs to the ten largest clones.

This same sample was also taken into another study, of T cells of mothers and their children. As the second study states: Nine systemically healthy Caucasian individuals served as donors, namely three mothers together with their six children. cDNA synthesis used all of the extracted RNA, with roughly 1.5 ug of RNA in each 15 ul reaction. Sample barcodes and 2-4 random nucleotides were added via the M1S primer in the second PCR. Over 8.5 million TCR beta CDR3 reads were obtained for each mother, and 2.5 million to 3.5 million reads were obtained for each child. Thymic selection shapes the output of TCR recombination in a similar way in related and unrelated pairs, and inherited differences have a minor effect. Normalized repertoire overlap was always found to be slightly, but never significantly, higher in related mother-child pairs than in unrelated mother-child pairs. No persistent microchimeric T cell clones were found, with a detection sensitivity of around 100 clones per million clonotypes. The study used deep NGS to compare TCR beta repertoires of mothers and children, seeking features distinguishing related mother-child pairs from unrelated individuals. Mothers averaged roughly 40 +/- 4 years of age and children averaged around 10 +/- 4 years. After adapter ligation was performed with NEBNext reagents, the libraries were sequenced on an Illumina HiSeq 2000 with 100+100 nt paired-end reads. To prevent cross-contamination, the mother and child libraries were prepared one month apart and sequenced in separate runs. Each donor had between roughly 450,000 and 2,100,000 distinct TCR beta clonotypes identified. Naive TCR beta clonotypes were estimated from low-frequency clonotypes matched to each donor's FACS-determined naive share, without sorting.

The chain joins TRBV5-1 to TRBJ2-2, with a weak D call of TRBD1 (5 bases match). The source is a boy aged 5-17 years in good health. Sequencing was carried out using blood. At the DNA level, the sequence is TGCGCCAGCTACGCCTCAGGGTTCACCGGGGAGCTGTTTTTT. The encoded protein is CASYASGFTGELFF. Extended through the reference TRBV5-1 and TRBJ2-2 proteins, this CDR3 yields the full variable domain: KAGVTQTPRYLIKTRGQQVTLSCSPISGHRSVSWYQQTPGQGLQFLFEYFSETQRNKGNFPGRFSGRQFSNSRSEMNVSTLELGDSALYLCASYASGFTGELFFGEGSRLTVL.